Below are 26 T cell receptor beta chains sequenced from a single sample in a study of T-cell memory formation after mild COVID-19. A single record per CDR3 protein comes from TCRdb applying MiXCR to the 5' RACE reads. The profile shows around 250,000 distinct CDR3 sequences, roughly 17% of them singletons. The sample comprised PBMCs or a T cell subset sorted from them (not recorded which). The receptor source for this set is a man younger than 30 who had mild COVID-19 (a few samples of this study predate the infection). Cell type and time point are not known.

This clonotype appeared a few times. The chain couples TRBV3-1 to TRBJ1-1; possibly TRBD1 for D (5 bases). V lost 4 bases and J lost 1, with 13 bases in between. CDR3 length: 15 residues. The germline CDR1 and CDR2 sequences are LGHDT and YNNKEL (reference sequence). This chain's CDR3 is CASSPSWTSNTEAFF. CDR3 nucleotides: TGTGCCAGCAGCCCCTCCTGGACATCGAACACTGAAGCTTTCTTT.

The V call is TRBV2, the J call TRBJ2-1, with D tentatively TRBD2 (5 bases). Germline V CDR1 and CDR2: SNHLY, FYNNEI. V was cut by 7 bases and J by 6 bases, with 10 bases left in between. This CDR3 contains 12 residues. CDR3 protein: CASTVLGNEQFF. DNA of the CDR3: TGTGCCAGCACGGTACTAGGCAATGAGCAGTTCTTC.

A word on this clonotype: The junction departs from the called germline gene at one end, perhaps through a read error. The chain has TRBV19 and TRBJ1-1; D not resolved. There are 10 residues in the CDR3. Germline V gene sequence: CDR1 LNHDA, CDR2 SQIVND (reference sequence). For the CDR3, the DNA is TGCGCCACTTGGGACACTGAAGCTTTCTTT. This sequence encodes CATWDTEAFF. The full variable domain, with the rest looked up from reference TRBV19 and TRBJ1-1, is DGGITQSPKYLFRKEGQNVTLSCEQNLNHDAMYWYRQDPGQGLRLIYYSQIVNDFQKGDIAEGYSVSREKKESFPLTVTSAQKNPTAFYLCATWDTEAFFGQGTRLTVV.

This clonotype showed up just a few times. The CDR3 bases are TGCGCCAGCAGCTTTTCGGCGGGGGTCTACAATGAGCAGTTCTTC. Protein product: CASSFSAGVYNEQFF. The chain recombines TRBV5-1 with TRBJ2-1; 7 bases are shared with TRBD2. Germline loops: CDR1 SGHRS, CDR2 YFSETQ. The CDR3 totals 15 residues. V dropped 2 bases and J dropped 3; count of bases not matched to a gene: 5.

This clonotype occurred many times. The chain joins TRBV24-1 to TRBJ2-1; 8 bases agree with TRBD1. The CDR3 length is 17 residues. V shed 4 bases, J shed 8 bases, and the junction held 15 bases outside the gene matches. CDR1 is KGHDR, CDR2 SFDVKD, per germline. The CDR3 region is CATSDRLHWTGKDEQFF. CDR3 coding DNA: TGTGCCACCAGTGACCGTTTGCATTGGACAGGGAAGGATGAGCAGTTCTTC.

The genes are TRBV4-3 and TRBJ1-2; D call uncertain. Germline V CDR1 and CDR2: LGHNA, YSLEER. The CDR3 is 15 amino acids. V was clipped by 0 bases and J by 0 bases, with 8 bases between them. Here the CDR3 reads CASSQDIGANYGYTF. CDR3 in DNA: TGCGCCAGCAGCCAAGATATTGGGGCTAACTATGGCTACACCTTC.

The chain combines TRBV28 with TRBJ2-2, with D tentatively TRBD1 (5 bases). This CDR3 spans 15 amino acids. Trimming took 7 bases from V and 4 from J, leaving 16 bases between them. CDR1 is MDHEN, CDR2 SYDVKM, per germline. The CDR3 region is CASNQGLVGTGELFF. The CDR3 DNA is TGTGCCAGCAATCAGGGTCTGGTGGGCACCGGGGAGCTGTTTTTT.

The gene calls are TRBV5-5 and TRBJ1-1; 7 bases are shared with TRBD1. Unmatched junction bases numbered 9, after V lost 4 bases and J lost 3 bases. CDR3 length: 15 residues. Germline V gene sequence: CDR1 SGHKS, CDR2 YYEKEE (reference sequence). The CDR3 nucleotides are TGTGCCAGCAGCCGGGGACAGTTCGCCTACACTGAAGCTTTCTTT. Translated, it gives CASSRGQFAYTEAFF.

V gene TRBV6-2 or TRBV6-3 combines with J gene TRBJ2-2; D is unresolved. This CDR3 comprises 12 residues. V shed 6 bases and J shed 3 bases, with 5 bases lying between them. The germline gives CDR1 MNHEY, CDR2 SVGEGT. In DNA form, the CDR3 reads TGTGCCAGCAGACAGTACACCGGGGAGCTGTTTTTT. It translates to CASRQYTGELFF.

This clonotype was counted between two and nine times. The chain links TRBV5-1 to TRBJ2-1, with 11 bases fitting TRBD2. CDR1 is SGHRS and CDR2 is YFSETQ in the germline V gene. This CDR3 is 16 amino acids long. The trim removed 4 bases at V and 12 bases at J, leaving 15 bases unmatched. CDR3 protein: CASSHHSGGASLGQFF. CDR3 DNA: TGCGCCAGCAGCCACCATAGCGGGGGGGCCAGTTTGGGGCAGTTCTTC.

This clonotype turned up a few times. CDR3 region: CASSAGGYEQFF. The CDR3, as DNA: TGCGCCAGCAGCGCAGGGGGTTATGAGCAGTTCTTC. V is TRBV5-1 and J is TRBJ2-1; TRBD1 matches 7 bases. Looked up from germline, CDR1 is SGHRS and CDR2 is YFSETQ. The CDR3 spans 12 residues. V trimming: 4 bases; J trimming: 8 bases; junction bases outside the gene matches: 3. The full variable domain, rest sourced from reference TRBV5-1 and TRBJ2-1, is KAGVTQTPRYLIKTRGQQVTLSCSPISGHRSVSWYQQTPGQGLQFLFEYFSETQRNKGNFPGRFSGRQFSNSRSEMNVSTLELGDSALYLCASSAGGYEQFFGPGTRLTVL.

This clonotype was recorded at least ten times. The chain couples TRBV7-8 to TRBJ2-5; weak D call: TRBD1 (5 bases). The germline V and J ends were trimmed by 4 bases and 5 bases, with 11 bases remaining between them. The CDR3 is 13 residues long. Germline V gives CDR1 SGHVS, CDR2 FQNEAQ. CDR3 amino acids: CASSSGPRETQYF. Written as DNA, the CDR3 is TGTGCCAGCAGCTCAGGGCCGAGGGAGACCCAGTACTTC. The whole variable domain, filled in from reference TRBV7-8 and TRBJ2-5, reads GAGVSQSPRYKVAKRGQDVALRCDPISGHVSLFWYQQALGQGPEFLTYFQNEAQLDKSGLPSDRFFAERPEGSVSTLKIQRTQQEDSAVYLCASSSGPRETQYFGPGTRLLVL.

In its sample, this clonotype was seen a few times. The rearrangement uses TRBV12-3 or TRBV12-4 and TRBJ1-5; D is perhaps TRBD1 (6 bases). V lost 6 bases and J lost 2, with 11 bases in between. The CDR3 length is 14 residues. The CDR3 region is CASRKAGGNQPQHF. The DNA of the CDR3 is TGTGCCAGCAGAAAAGCAGGGGGCAATCAGCCCCAGCATTTT.

The V and J genes are TRBV19 and TRBJ2-7, with 10 bases lining up with TRBD1. Germline loops: CDR1 LNHDA, CDR2 SQIVND (reference sequence). The CDR3 has 14 amino acids. J gave up 5 bases and V 6 bases, and 7 bases lay outside the gene matches. The CDR3 nucleotides are TGTGCCAGTAGGAATCGACAGGGGGCGAACGAGCAGTACTTC. Translated: CASRNRQGANEQYF.

The chain combines TRBV12-3 or TRBV12-4 with TRBJ1-2; 8 bases line up with TRBD1. J lost 4 bases, V lost 6 bases, and 4 bases had no gene match. This CDR3 region has 13 residues. CDR3 protein: CASSRGRGYGYTF. The CDR3 DNA follows: TGTGCCAGCAGCAGGGGGCGGGGCTATGGCTACACCTTC.

The chain recombines TRBV28 with TRBJ2-2, with 7 bases identical to TRBD1. V gave up 0 bases and J gave up 6 bases; unmatched junction bases: 7. This CDR3 region has 16 residues. Germline V gene sequence: CDR1 MDHEN, CDR2 SYDVKM. The CDR3 sequence: CASSLWGRGIAGELFF. The CDR3 DNA is TGTGCCAGCAGTTTATGGGGCAGGGGGATCGCCGGGGAGCTGTTTTTT. The full variable domain, in which reference TRBV28 and TRBJ2-2 provide the parts outside the CDR3, is DVKVTQSSRYLVKRTGEKVFLECVQDMDHENMFWYRQDPGLGLRLIYFSYDVKMKEKGDIPEGYSVSREKKERFSLILESASTNQTSMYLCASSLWGRGIAGELFFGEGSRLTVL.

To note about this clonotype: This may come from a read error, since a much larger clone is one base off. The chain carries TRBV6-5 and TRBJ1-1; 8 bases match TRBD1. In germline, CDR1 is MNHEY, CDR2 SVGAGI. This CDR3 contains 14 residues. Losses at the gene ends were 9 bases for V and 4 bases for J; bases not matched to a gene: 10. CDR3 residues: CARSTDRAGTEAFF. CDR3 DNA sequence: TGTGCCAGAAGTACGGACAGGGCTGGCACTGAAGCTTTCTTT.

In this sample, this clonotype turned up a few times. The chain recombines TRBV4-1 with TRBJ2-1, with TRBD1 matching over 7 bases. Germline lookup yields CDR1 MGHRA and CDR2 YSYEKL. V was pared by 1 base and J by 8 bases, with 5 bases of the junction left unmatched. This CDR3 is 14 amino acids long. Here the CDR3 reads CASSQAGQIDEQFF. CDR3 sequence (DNA): TGCGCCAGCAGCCAAGCGGGACAGATCGATGAGCAGTTCTTC.

The chain has TRBV5-1 and TRBJ2-3, with D perhaps matching TRBD2 (7 bases). Germline V gene sequence: CDR1 SGHRS, CDR2 YFSETQ. V lost 3 bases, J lost 3 bases, and 17 bases lay in between. The length of the CDR3 is 16 residues. CDR3 in DNA: TGCGCCAGCAGCTCGGGAACGGGGGGCAATACAGATACGCAGTATTTT. Encoded protein: CASSSGTGGNTDTQYF.

The rearrangement links TRBV4-1 to TRBJ1-1, with D possibly being TRBD1 (5 bases). Germline V CDR1 and CDR2: MGHRA, YSYEKL. Between the trimmed V and J ends, which lost 1 base and 4 bases, there was a span of 10 bases. The CDR3 sequence is 14 residues long. The CDR3 reads CASSQGDGATEAFF. DNA for the CDR3: TGCGCCAGCAGCCAAGGGGACGGGGCCACTGAAGCTTTCTTT.

This clonotype has just a few counts. The genes are TRBV4-2 and TRBJ2-1; TRBD2 agrees at 7 bases. This CDR3 has 15 amino acids. The V segment lost 0 bases and the J segment 4 bases; nucleotides outside the gene matches: 3. Germline V lookup: CDR1 LGHNA, CDR2 YNFKEQ. CDR3 nucleotide sequence: TGTGCCAGCAGCCAAGACCCTAGCGGTTACAATGAGCAGTTCTTC. Translation: CASSQDPSGYNEQFF.

The chain is built from TRBV28 and TRBJ1-2, with 7 bases identical to TRBD1. V dropped 6 bases and J dropped 4; count of bases not matched to a gene: 2. Germline values: CDR1 MDHEN, CDR2 SYDVKM. This CDR3 has 12 amino acids. The CDR3, as DNA: TGTGCCAGCAGGCCAGGGGGCTATGGCTACACCTTC. The encoded protein is CASRPGGYGYTF.

This clonotype was detected a few times. This sequence joins TRBV7-2 and TRBJ1-4; 9 bases are shared with TRBD1. The J segment lost 7 bases and the V segment lost 5 bases, leaving 5 bases of the junction unmatched. This CDR3 is 14 amino acids long. The germline gives CDR1 SGHTA, CDR2 FQGNSA. DNA of the CDR3: TGTGCCAGCAGCACGGACAGGGGAACTGAAAAACTGTTTTTT. Its translation: CASSTDRGTEKLFF.

V usage is TRBV24-1 and J usage is TRBJ2-2; 7 nucleotides align to TRBD2. The CDR3 is 17 residues long. Germline CDR1 reads KGHDR; CDR2 reads SFDVKD. J lost 4 bases, V lost 2 bases, and 9 bases had no gene match. CDR3 sequence (DNA): TGTGCCACCAGTGATTCGCGCGGGGGAGCGGCCACCGGGGAGCTGTTTTTT. It is translated as CATSDSRGGAATGELFF.

In this sample, this clonotype turned up a few times. V usage is TRBV12-3 or TRBV12-4 and J usage is TRBJ2-1; D unclear. This CDR3 region has 12 residues. With 3 bases removed from V and 8 bases from J, the gap between germline ends came to 8 bases. CDR3 in amino acids: CASSFQGYEQFF. Written as DNA, the CDR3 is TGTGCCAGCAGTTTCCAAGGGTATGAGCAGTTCTTC.

This clonotype has just a few counts. V gene TRBV10-2 combines with J gene TRBJ2-3, with TRBD2 as a possible D gene (5 bases). V gave up 4 bases and J gave up 2 bases, with 7 bases separating them. This CDR3 region has 13 residues. CDR1 is WSHSY, CDR2 SAAADI, per germline. CDR3 nucleotides: TGCGCCAGCAGTGGGACTCCCACAGATACGCAGTATTTT. Translation gives CASSGTPTDTQYF.